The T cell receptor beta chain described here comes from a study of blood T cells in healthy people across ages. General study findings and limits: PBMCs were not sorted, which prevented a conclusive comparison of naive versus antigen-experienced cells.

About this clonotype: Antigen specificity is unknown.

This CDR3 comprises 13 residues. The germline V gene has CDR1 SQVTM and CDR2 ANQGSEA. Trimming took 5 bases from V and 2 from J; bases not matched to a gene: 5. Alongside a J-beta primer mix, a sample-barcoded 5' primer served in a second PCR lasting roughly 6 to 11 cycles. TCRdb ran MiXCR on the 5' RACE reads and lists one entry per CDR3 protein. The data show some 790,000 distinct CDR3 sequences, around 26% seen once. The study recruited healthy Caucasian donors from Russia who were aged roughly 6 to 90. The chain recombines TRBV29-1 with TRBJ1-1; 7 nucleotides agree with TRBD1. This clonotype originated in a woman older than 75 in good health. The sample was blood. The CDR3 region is CSVHGTDNTEAFF. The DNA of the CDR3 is TGCAGCGTTCACGGGACAGATAACACTGAAGCTTTCTTT.